This T cell receptor beta chain was found in a study of blood T cell repertoires in COVID-19. Whole-study context: COVID-19 samples, acute and convalescent, were from the United States, Italy and Spain. From T cells, B-cell-depleted T cells, or PBMCs came the material, which was cDNA or gDNA.

In the original processing: Using reference gene primer amplification, nucleated cell counts were estimated. This table comes from immunoSEQ multiplex PCR, and its TCRdb copy is limited to in-frame clones, with some not included. The DNA gave D and trimming, while V, J and clone size come from that table. The sample yields more than 200,000 clones, about 84% seen once. Germline CDR1 reads SEHNR; CDR2 reads FQNEAQ (reference sequence). CDR3 length: 13 amino acids. Germline trimming cut 5 bases from V and 6 bases from J; bases unmatched to any gene: 1. The chain is built from TRBV7-9 and TRBJ2-7, with 13 positions matching TRBD2. This clonotype was sampled from a woman over 75 with acute or convalescent COVID-19. Sequencing used peripheral blood. CDR3 region: CASSRTSGSEQYF. CDR3 DNA sequence: TGTGCCAGCAGCCGGACTAGCGGGAGCGAGCAGTACTTC.